This TCR beta chain was identified in a study of a mutant IDH1 vaccine in newly diagnosed glioma. Study-level background: Former treatment meant radiotherapy, temozolomide, or both; the majority had gotten both.

V was cut by 4 bases and J by 3 bases, with 13 bases left in between. The CDR3 is 14 amino acids. Germline lookup yields CDR1 SGHDT and CDR2 YYEEEE. Findings and limits, study-wide: Across multiple MHC alleles, approximately 93% of patients had vaccine-induced responses.

Remarks on this clone: The antigen remains unidentified.

Described time point: week 5, during vaccination. Doses of 300 ug of mutant IDH1 20-mer peptide were given with topical imiquimod. Repertoires were generated with immunoSEQ multiplex PCR, while TCRdb's copy carries only in-frame clones and drops some. This table has around 78,000 clones, 75% to 95% appearing once. V gene TRBV5-6 combines with J gene TRBJ2-5; D not resolved. This sample comprised PBMCs, obtained from a glioma patient whose treatment included an IDH1 peptide vaccine. The TCR was taken from a woman aged 45-59 years with glioma. CDR3 nucleotides: TGTGCCAGCAGCGGTAGTGGGATGGAAGAGACCCAGTACTTC. Translation gives CASSGSGMEETQYF.